The T cell receptor beta chain described here comes from a study of blood T cell repertoires in COVID-19. The overall study: The origin of the acute and convalescent COVID-19 samples was the United States, Italy and Spain. PBMCs, B-cell-depleted T cells, or T cells were the source of the cDNA or gDNA that made up the material.

As originally analysed: Using reference gene primer amplification, nucleated cell counts were estimated. The data were produced by immunoSEQ multiplex PCR, yet TCRdb's version contains in-frame clones alone and is incomplete. V and J calls and clone size are those listed in that table; D and trimming were worked out from the DNA. The table shows approximately 230,000 clones, with approximately 91% occurring only once. The germline V gene encodes CDR1 MNHEY and CDR2 SVGAGI. The CDR3 spans 14 residues. V shed 4 bases, J shed 4 bases, and the junction held 5 bases outside the gene matches. Source material: peripheral blood. This chain connects TRBV6-5 to TRBJ2-7, with 9 bases lining up with TRBD1. The receptor was derived from a woman aged 40 to 55 who had recovered from COVID-19. CDR3 region: CASSSPGQGYEQYF. The CDR3 bases are TGTGCCAGCAGTTCCCCGGGACAGGGTTACGAGCAGTACTTC.